The 28 T cell receptor beta chains below were found in one sample sequenced in a study of shared clonotypes between healthy human individuals. Generated by immunoSEQ multiplex PCR, the TCRdb table keeps only in-frame clones and is missing some. The table lists millions of clones, more than 85% of them singletons, with more than 1.5% in the top ten. Cells designated naive CD8 were CD45RO-negative and were positively selected for CCR7, with terminally differentiated effector memory CD45RA+ cells excluded. The sample taken for sequencing was naive CD8+ T cells from PBMCs. The receptors here all came from a man younger than 35 in good health. Some clones in this sample may be carry-over from other donors' samples.

The chain is built from TRBV7-9 and TRBJ1-4; possibly TRBD1 for D (6 bases). Germline V CDR1 and CDR2: SEHNR, FQNEAQ (reference sequence). There are 15 residues in the CDR3. V was cut by 3 bases and J by 10 bases, with 18 bases left in between. This CDR3 is CASSLADRKKAKLFF. CDR3 nucleotides: TGTGCCAGCAGCTTGGCTGACAGGAAGAAGGCAAAACTGTTTTTT.

The chain uses TRBV27 and TRBJ2-7; TRBD1 matches at 8 bases. This CDR3 has 16 residues. Germline trimming cut 3 bases from V and 1 base from J; bases unmatched to any gene: 8. From germline, CDR1 is MNHEY and CDR2 SMNVEV (reference sequence). The CDR3, as DNA: TGTGCCAGCAGTTTTTCAGGGGGCGGGATGTCCTACGAGCAGTACTTC. It codes for CASSFSGGGMSYEQYF.

The rearrangement uses TRBV27 and TRBJ1-5, with TRBD1 matching over 7 bases. The CDR3 has 14 amino acids. Losses at the gene ends were 8 bases for V and 2 bases for J; bases not matched to a gene: 6. CDR1 is MNHEY and CDR2 is SMNVEV in the germline V gene (reference sequence). CDR3 amino acids: CASGITGGNQPQHF. The CDR3 DNA reads as TGTGCCAGCGGAATCACAGGGGGCAATCAGCCCCAGCATTTT.

The chain is built from TRBV27 and TRBJ2-2, with a weak D call TRBD2 (6 bases). The CDR3 has 12 residues. V lost 7 bases to trimming and J lost 8 bases, with 11 bases between them. In germline, CDR1 is MNHEY, CDR2 SMNVEV (reference sequence). The CDR3 bases are TGTGCCAGCAAGGAGGGAGTTGGGGAGCTGTTTTTT. This translates into CASKEGVGELFF.

The CDR3 protein is CAISESSGRGNTGELFF. The CDR3 DNA follows: TGTGCCATCAGTGAGTCCTCCGGGAGGGGAAACACCGGGGAGCTGTTTTTT. J is TRBJ2-2 and V is TRBV10-3, with 8 bases that match TRBD2. Germline V gene sequence: CDR1 ENHRY, CDR2 SYGVKD. The CDR3 runs to 17 residues. The V gene end was trimmed by 0 bases and the J gene end by 2 bases; junction bases not matched to a gene: 5.

Points on this clone: Other DNA variants within this sample encode the same CDR3. The chain joins TRBV27 to TRBJ2-7, with D possibly TRBD2 on 5 matching bases. Per germline, CDR1 MNHEY and CDR2 SMNVEV (reference sequence). The CDR3 extends over 12 amino acids. Trimming shortened V by 9 bases and J by 0 bases, and 9 bases separated the two germline ends. This chain's CDR3 is CASSDTSYEQYF. CDR3 sequence (DNA): TGTGCCAGTAGCGACACCTCCTACGAGCAGTACTTC.

This CDR3 reads CASSSYSGRAWNEQFF. For the CDR3, the DNA is TGTGCCAGCAGTTCATATAGCGGGAGGGCATGGAATGAGCAGTTCTTC. J is TRBJ2-1 and V is TRBV28; 11 bases align to TRBD2. The V segment lost 4 bases and the J segment 7 bases; nucleotides outside the gene matches: 9. This CDR3 region has 16 residues. Germline CDR1 MDHEN, CDR2 SYDVKM.

The J gene is TRBJ2-7, the V gene TRBV7-9; possibly TRBD1 for D (5 bases). Germline CDR1 is SEHNR and CDR2 is FQNEAQ (reference sequence). With 2 bases removed from V and 3 bases from J, the gap between germline ends came to 11 bases. This CDR3 comprises 14 residues. CDR3: CASSLLGLDYEQYF. As DNA, the CDR3 is TGTGCCAGCAGCTTATTGGGGCTGGACTACGAGCAGTACTTC. The full variable domain, in which reference TRBV7-9 and TRBJ2-7 provide the parts outside the CDR3, is DTGVSQNPRHKITKRGQNVTFRCDPISEHNRLYWYRQTLGQGPEFLTYFQNEAQLEKSRLLSDRFSAERPKGSFSTLEIQRTEQGDSAMYLCASSLLGLDYEQYFGPGTRLTVT.

The chain is built from TRBV27 and TRBJ2-7; a possible D gene is TRBD1 (5 bases). In germline, CDR1 is MNHEY, CDR2 SMNVEV (reference sequence). The length of the CDR3 is 12 residues. Trimming shortened V by 5 bases and J by 7 bases, and 12 bases separated the two germline ends. CDR3 region: CASSPPAGEQYF. The CDR3, as DNA: TGTGCCAGCAGTCCCCCCGCAGGGGAGCAGTACTTC.

This clone was found a few times. J is TRBJ1-1 and V is TRBV28; no reliable D call. Germline V gene data show CDR1 as MDHEN and CDR2 as SYDVKM. Trimming stripped 6 bases from V and 0 bases from J, with 23 bases between. This CDR3 spans 18 amino acids. The CDR3 nucleotides are TGTGCCAGCAGCTTCCCAGACTTTATGCTGAACTTGAACACTGAAGCTTTCTTT. This encodes CASSFPDFMLNLNTEAFF.

The chain carries TRBV19 and TRBJ2-7; D is possibly TRBD1 or TRBD2 (6 bases each). Trimming removed 5 bases at V and 4 bases at J, with 12 bases between. Germline CDR1 reads LNHDA; CDR2 reads SQIVND (reference sequence). The CDR3 runs to 13 residues. CDR3 protein: CASSGRTAYEQYF. The CDR3 DNA is TGTGCCAGTAGTGGGAGGACAGCTTACGAGCAGTACTTC.

Note on this clone: Other nucleotide sequences from this sample produce the same CDR3. The V gene is TRBV9, the J gene TRBJ2-1; weak D call: TRBD2 (7 bases). V lost 2 bases and J lost 3, with 12 bases in between. Per germline, CDR1 SGDLS and CDR2 YYNGEE. CDR3 length: 15 residues. As DNA, the CDR3 is TGTGCCAGCAGCGTGGGGGCTAGCGGCTACAATGAGCAGTTCTTC. Protein sequence: CASSVGASGYNEQFF.

This clone has a handful of counts. The chain carries TRBV28 and TRBJ1-1; 8 bases are shared with TRBD1. This CDR3 contains 13 residues. Per the germline V gene, CDR1 is MDHEN and CDR2 is SYDVKM. The J segment lost 0 bases and the V segment lost 9 bases, leaving 3 bases of the junction unmatched. DNA of the CDR3: TGTGCCAGTCAGGGGGCTATGAACACTGAAGCTTTCTTT. Translation: CASQGAMNTEAFF.

This sequence joins TRBV6-1 and TRBJ2-1; 7 positions agree with TRBD2. The CDR3 length is 12 residues. After removal of 8 bases from V and 3 bases from J, the junction contained 1 base not matched to a gene. CDR1 is MNHNS and CDR2 is SASEGT in the germline V gene. CDR3 nucleotide sequence: TGTGCCAGCGGGAGGGACTACAATGAGCAGTTCTTC. Amino acids: CASGRDYNEQFF.

The chain is built from TRBV14 and TRBJ2-5; D call uncertain. The germline V gene encodes CDR1 SGHDN and CDR2 FVKESK. The CDR3 runs to 15 residues. V was clipped by 1 base and J by 5 bases, with 14 bases between them. CDR3 loop: CASSQALAADETQYF. The CDR3 DNA follows: TGTGCCAGCAGCCAAGCATTGGCCGCAGATGAGACCCAGTACTTC.

The chain combines TRBV10-3 with TRBJ2-7, with D hard to call. Deletions cut 2 bases from V and 4 bases from J, with 6 bases between. The germline gives CDR1 ENHRY, CDR2 SYGVKD. The CDR3 is made up of 12 amino acids. The CDR3 DNA reads as TGTGCCATCAGTGAGGAAAGTTACGAGCAGTACTTC. It encodes CAISEESYEQYF.

The CDR3 DNA reads TGTGCCAGCAGCGTACCTCTAGCGGGGCTCTACAATGAGCAGTTCTTC. The encoded protein is CASSVPLAGLYNEQFF. The V call is TRBV9, the J call TRBJ2-1; 9 bases agree with TRBD2. The V gene end was trimmed by 1 base and the J gene end by 3 bases; junction bases not matched to a gene: 5. CDR3 size: 16 residues. From germline, CDR1 is SGDLS and CDR2 YYNGEE.

V gene TRBV19 combines with J gene TRBJ2-2; D is possibly TRBD1 (6 bases). V was clipped by 4 bases and J by 2 bases, with 11 bases between them. Per the germline V gene, CDR1 is LNHDA and CDR2 is SQIVND (reference sequence). This CDR3 contains 15 residues. Written as DNA, the CDR3 is TGTGCCAGTAGTAACCGGGACACCAACACCGGGGAGCTGTTTTTT. This codes for CASSNRDTNTGELFF.

The table lists this clone with a count of one. The chain is built from TRBV27 and TRBJ1-1; 9 bases fit TRBD1. Germline CDR1 MNHEY, CDR2 SMNVEV (reference sequence). The CDR3 has 16 residues. The junction had 10 bases not matched to a gene; V was cut back by 6 bases and J by 2 bases. The CDR3 loop is CASRKPPGQGNTEAFF. The CDR3 DNA is TGTGCCAGCAGAAAACCACCGGGACAGGGTAACACTGAAGCTTTCTTT.

The V gene is TRBV7-2, the J gene TRBJ2-5; TRBD2 aligns across 7 bases. The V gene end was trimmed by 3 bases and the J gene end by 2 bases; junction bases not matched to a gene: 9. Germline V gives CDR1 SGHTA, CDR2 FQGNSA. The CDR3 is made up of 16 amino acids. CDR3 DNA: TGTGCCAGCAGCTTCTCCGGGGAGGGCTTACAAGAGACCCAGTACTTC. This gives the protein CASSFSGEGLQETQYF.

The rearrangement uses TRBV9 and TRBJ2-1; TRBD2 matches at 10 bases. Germline V gives CDR1 SGDLS, CDR2 YYNGEE. Trimming removed 1 base from V and 8 bases from J; junction bases left unmatched: 6. The CDR3 sequence is 15 residues long. CDR3 in DNA: TGTGCCAGCAGCGTAATGGCTAGCGGGAGCTATGAGCAGTTCTTC. Translated: CASSVMASGSYEQFF.

Only one count was recorded for this clone. The chain links TRBV11-3 to TRBJ2-7, with 8 positions matching TRBD2. CDR3 length: 16 residues. Germline V gene sequence: CDR1 SGHNT, CDR2 YENEEA. V shed 1 base and J 2 bases; nucleotides not matched to a gene: 7. CDR3 residues: CASSLGSGRGAYEQYF. The CDR3 region has the DNA TGTGCCAGCAGCTTAGGTTCCGGGAGGGGCGCCTACGAGCAGTACTTC.

In the case of this clone: At one of its ends the junction is not consistent with the germline gene, which may arise from a read error. This rearrangement joins TRBV5-4 to TRBJ2-1; a weak D match, TRBD2 (7 bases). Per the germline V gene, CDR1 is SGHNT and CDR2 is YYREEE (reference sequence). There are 14 residues in the CDR3. CDR3: CASSLDPDSLRGVF. The CDR3 nucleotides are TGTGCCAGCAGCTTGGACCCGGACAGTTTACGGGGGGTCTTC.

V and J are TRBV7-3 and TRBJ2-1; TRBD2 agrees at 11 bases. Germline V gene lookup returns CDR1 SGHTA and CDR2 FQGTGA. V gave up 5 bases and J gave up 5 bases; unmatched junction bases: 8. This CDR3 region has 16 residues. The CDR3 coding sequence is TGTGCCAGCAGCCCCGGAATGGGACTAGCGGACAATGAGCAGTTCTTC. Translated: CASSPGMGLADNEQFF.

The rearrangement uses TRBV2 and TRBJ2-7; a weak D match, TRBD2 (5 bases). From germline, CDR1 is SNHLY and CDR2 FYNNEI. The CDR3 contains 14 residues. V dropped 4 bases and J dropped 6 bases, with 16 bases sitting between them. The CDR3 here is CASSGKEAVLEQYF. CDR3 in DNA: TGTGCCAGCAGTGGGAAGGAGGCCGTACTCGAGCAGTACTTC.

This chain links TRBV19 with TRBJ1-1; perhaps TRBD1 as D (5 bases). Trimming stripped 11 bases from V and 1 base from J, with 8 bases between. Per germline, CDR1 LNHDA and CDR2 SQIVND (reference sequence). The CDR3 loop spans 11 amino acids. This CDR3 reads CASGANTEAFF. DNA of the CDR3: TGTGCCTCCGGGGCGAACACTGAAGCTTTCTTT. Full variable domain (missing parts from reference TRBV19 and TRBJ1-1): DGGITQSPKYLFRKEGQNVTLSCEQNLNHDAMYWYRQDPGQGLRLIYYSQIVNDFQKGDIAEGYSVSREKKESFPLTVTSAQKNPTAFYLCASGANTEAFFGQGTRLTVV.

This clone was picked up one time. The DNA of the CDR3 is TGCGCCAGCAGCCCCTCTAGCGGGAGCTACGAGCAGTACTTC. It translates to CASSPSSGSYEQYF. This rearrangement joins TRBV4-1 to TRBJ2-7, with 10 bases lining up with TRBD2. The CDR3 is 14 amino acids. With 4 bases clipped from V and 3 bases from J, the junction kept 3 bases outside the gene matches. Looked up from germline, CDR1 is MGHRA and CDR2 is YSYEKL.

In nucleotides, the CDR3 is TGTGCCAGCAGTGCCGGCGGAGGTAACCAAGAGACCCAGTACTTC. Translation gives CASSAGGGNQETQYF. The rearrangement links TRBV9 to TRBJ2-5; a weak D match, TRBD2 (5 bases). Germline CDR1 SGDLS, CDR2 YYNGEE. There are 15 residues in the CDR3. The ends were cut back, 5 bases at V and 0 bases at J, with 14 bases in the middle.